Each of the 9 T cell receptor beta chains below was sequenced from the same sample in a study of cytomegalovirus exposure and HLA in healthy donors. PCR amplification relied on 60 Vbeta primers (plus 13 Jbeta primers). Only in-frame clones appear in the TCRdb table, and some are missing; sequencing was by immunoSEQ multiplex PCR. The data contain around 180,000 clones, 80% of them singletons. The specimen was PBMCs. All receptors come from a man in his thirties or forties in good health and CMV-seropositive.

The chain combines TRBV19 with TRBJ1-5; D ambiguous. The germline gives CDR1 LNHDA, CDR2 SQIVND (reference sequence). V shed 1 base and J shed 4 bases, with 11 bases lying between them. The CDR3 extends over 15 amino acids. CDR3 sequence reads: CASSIGRTGNQPQHF. In DNA form, the CDR3 reads TGTGCCAGTAGTATAGGGAGGACGGGAAATCAGCCCCAGCATTTT.

The chain links TRBV5-4 to TRBJ2-7, with 9 bases lining up with TRBD2. After removal of 5 bases from V and 3 bases from J, the junction contained 9 bases not matched to a gene. The CDR3 consists of 15 residues. Germline V gene sequence: CDR1 SGHNT, CDR2 YYREEE (reference sequence). The CDR3 DNA reads TGTGCCAGCAGAATTAGCGGGAGCCCTGTCTACGAGCAGTACTTC. Its protein is CASRISGSPVYEQYF.

The chain recombines TRBV30 with TRBJ1-1; 8 bases are shared with TRBD1. CDR3 size: 17 residues. CDR1 GTSNPN and CDR2 SVGIG come from the germline V gene (reference sequence). The junction had 22 bases not matched to a gene; V was cut back by 5 bases and J by 8 bases. The CDR3 coding sequence is TGTGCCTGGCGTAGGCTCGGACAGGGTATCGATCAACGCGAAGCTTTCTTT. This encodes CAWRRLGQGIDQREAFF.

The J gene is TRBJ2-3, the V gene TRBV7-7, with 8 bases fitting TRBD1. CDR1 and CDR2 from the germline V gene are SSHAT and FNYEAQ (reference sequence). The CDR3 runs to 12 residues. V was pared by 5 bases and J by 9 bases, with 4 bases of the junction left unmatched. DNA of the CDR3: TGTGCCAGCAGCAAGACAGGGGACACGCAGTATTTT. Translated: CASSKTGDTQYF.

This clone was recorded once. The chain carries TRBV9 and TRBJ2-5, with TRBD2 identical over 7 bases. The trim removed 0 bases at V and 3 bases at J, leaving 2 bases unmatched. Germline CDR1 reads SGDLS; CDR2 reads YYNGEE. The CDR3 sequence is 14 residues long. In DNA, the CDR3 is TGTGCCAGCAGCGTAGGTGCGGGAGAAGAGACCCAGTACTTC. It yields the protein CASSVGAGEETQYF.

The chain has TRBV28 and TRBJ2-2; TRBD2 is a possible D gene (7 bases). Trimming took off 7 bases at V and 0 bases at J, with 12 bases between the two ends. This CDR3 comprises 15 residues. CDR1 is MDHEN, CDR2 SYDVKM, per germline. The CDR3 region is CASNPGGANTGELFF. In DNA, the CDR3 is TGTGCCAGCAACCCGGGGGGCGCGAACACCGGGGAGCTGTTTTTT.

Comment on this clone: Its ends do not fully match the called genes, so a read error is possible. The chain uses TRBV7-9 and TRBJ2-2; possibly TRBD2 for D (6 bases). The CDR3 is made up of 15 amino acids. Germline V gene lookup returns CDR1 SEHNR and CDR2 FQNEAQ (reference sequence). CDR3 region: CSSSLYGGNTGELFF. CDR3 in DNA: TGTTCCAGCAGCTTATACGGGGGAAACACCGGGGAGCTGTTTTTT.

Of note for this clone: Other DNA sequences in this specimen translate into the identical CDR3. This chain joins TRBV6-4 and TRBJ2-3; 7 nucleotides line up with TRBD2. The germline V gene has CDR1 MRHNA and CDR2 SNTAGT. V lost 3 bases and J lost 1; bases outside the gene matches: 4. The CDR3 loop spans 15 amino acids. The CDR3 loop reads CASSEFGGGTDTQYF. The CDR3 DNA reads as TGTGCCAGCAGTGAATTTGGGGGGGGCACAGATACGCAGTATTTT.

The J gene is TRBJ1-1, the V gene TRBV4-3; D is unclear. V was cut by 0 bases and J by 1 base, with 6 bases left in between. Per the germline V gene, CDR1 is LGHNA and CDR2 is YSLEER. The CDR3 loop spans 14 amino acids. The CDR3 bases are TGCGCCAGCAGCCAAGAATTCAGGAACACTGAAGCTTTCTTT. It is translated as CASSQEFRNTEAFF.